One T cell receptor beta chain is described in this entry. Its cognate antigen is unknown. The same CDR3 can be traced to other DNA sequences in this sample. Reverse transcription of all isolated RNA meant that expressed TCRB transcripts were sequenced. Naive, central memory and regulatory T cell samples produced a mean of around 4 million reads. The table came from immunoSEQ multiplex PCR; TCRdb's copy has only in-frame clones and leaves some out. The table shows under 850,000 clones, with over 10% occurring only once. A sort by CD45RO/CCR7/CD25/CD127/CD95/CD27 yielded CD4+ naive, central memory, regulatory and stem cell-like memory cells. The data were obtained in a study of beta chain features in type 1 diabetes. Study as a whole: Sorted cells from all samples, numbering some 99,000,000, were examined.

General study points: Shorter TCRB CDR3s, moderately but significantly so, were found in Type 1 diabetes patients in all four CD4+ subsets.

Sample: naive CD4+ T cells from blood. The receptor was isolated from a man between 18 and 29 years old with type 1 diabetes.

The CDR3 nucleotides are TGTGCCAGCAGCGTAGCGACAGGCTCCTCTGGAAACACCATATATTTT. Protein product: CASSVATGSSGNTIYF. The chain couples TRBV9 to TRBJ1-3, with D possibly matching TRBD1 (6 bases). V was shortened by 0 bases and J by 0 bases, with 10 bases between the two germline ends. Germline V gene data show CDR1 as SGDLS and CDR2 as YYNGEE. The CDR3 runs to 16 residues. The entire variable domain, with the rest obtained from reference TRBV9 and TRBJ1-3, is as follows: DSGVTQTPKHLITATGQRVTLRCSPRSGDLSVYWYQQSLDQGLQFLIQYYNGEERAKGNILERFSAQQFPDLHSELNLSSLELGDSALYFCASSVATGSSGNTIYFGEGSWLTVV.